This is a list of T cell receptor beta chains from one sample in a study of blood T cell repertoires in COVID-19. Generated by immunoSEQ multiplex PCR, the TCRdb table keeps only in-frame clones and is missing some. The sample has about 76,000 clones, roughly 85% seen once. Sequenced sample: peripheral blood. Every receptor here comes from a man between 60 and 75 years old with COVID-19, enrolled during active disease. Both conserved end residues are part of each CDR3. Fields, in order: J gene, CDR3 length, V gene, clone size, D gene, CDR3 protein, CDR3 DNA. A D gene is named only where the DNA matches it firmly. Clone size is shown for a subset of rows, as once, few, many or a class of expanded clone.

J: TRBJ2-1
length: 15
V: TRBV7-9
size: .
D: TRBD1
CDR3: CASSQGAFSYNEQFF
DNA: TGTGCCAGCAGCCAGGGGGCTTTCTCCTACAATGAGCAGTTCTTC

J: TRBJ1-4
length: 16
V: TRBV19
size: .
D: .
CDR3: CASNLNGGATNEKLFF
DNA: TGTGCCAGTAACTTGAACGGGGGTGCAACTAATGAAAAACTGTTTTTT

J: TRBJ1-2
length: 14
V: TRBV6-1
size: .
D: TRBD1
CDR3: CASSETTGGVRYTF
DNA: TGTGCCAGCAGTGAGACCACAGGGGGCGTCCGCTACACCTTC

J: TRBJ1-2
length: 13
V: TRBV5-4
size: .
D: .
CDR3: CASTTWGRYGYTF
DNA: TGTGCCAGCACCACCTGGGGGCGGTATGGCTACACCTTC

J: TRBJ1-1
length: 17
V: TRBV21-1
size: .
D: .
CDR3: CASSKGPGQGASTEAFF
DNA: TGTGCCAGCAGCAAAGGTCCGGGACAGGGGGCAAGCACTGAAGCTTTCTTT

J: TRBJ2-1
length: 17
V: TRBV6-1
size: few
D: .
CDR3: CASSESTGTDLYNEQFF
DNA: TGTGCCAGCAGTGAGAGTACCGGGACTGATCTCTACAATGAGCAGTTCTTC

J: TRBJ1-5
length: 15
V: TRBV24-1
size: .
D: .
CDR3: CATSDSGLNNQPQHF
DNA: TGTGCCACCAGTGATTCTGGACTCAACAATCAGCCCCAGCATTTT

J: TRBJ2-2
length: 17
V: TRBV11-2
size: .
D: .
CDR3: CASSLDYSGRDTGELFF
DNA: TGTGCCAGCAGCTTAGATTACTCGGGGAGAGACACCGGGGAGCTGTTTTTT

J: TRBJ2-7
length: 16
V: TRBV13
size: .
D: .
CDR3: CASSSFFSGPKYEQYF
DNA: TGTGCCAGCAGCTCCTTTTTTAGCGGACCTAAATACGAGCAGTACTTC

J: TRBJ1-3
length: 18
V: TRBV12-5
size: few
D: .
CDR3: CASGLAETWEYSGNTIYF
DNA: TGTGCTAGTGGTTTGGCAGAGACCTGGGAGTACTCTGGAAACACCATATATTTT

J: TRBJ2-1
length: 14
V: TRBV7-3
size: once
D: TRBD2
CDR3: CASSPGLANNEQFF
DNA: TGTGCCAGCAGCCCGGGACTAGCAAACAATGAGCAGTTCTTC

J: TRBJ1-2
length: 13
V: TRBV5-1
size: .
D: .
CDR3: CASSLQQSYGYTF
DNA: TGCGCCAGCAGCTTGCAACAGAGTTATGGCTACACCTTC

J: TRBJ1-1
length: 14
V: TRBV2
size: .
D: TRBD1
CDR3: CASRADRVNTEAFF
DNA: TGTGCCAGCAGGGCGGACAGGGTGAACACTGAAGCTTTCTTT

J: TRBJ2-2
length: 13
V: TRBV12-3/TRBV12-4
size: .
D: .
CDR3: CASPEQNTGELFF
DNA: TGTGCCAGCCCGGAGCAGAACACCGGGGAGCTGTTTTTT

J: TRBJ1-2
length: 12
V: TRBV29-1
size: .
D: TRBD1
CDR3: CSGWDRGEGYTF
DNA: TGCAGCGGGTGGGACAGGGGGGAGGGCTACACCTTC

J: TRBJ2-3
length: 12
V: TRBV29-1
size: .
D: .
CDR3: CSDQEGGDTQYF
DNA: TGCAGCGATCAGGAAGGGGGAGATACGCAGTATTTT

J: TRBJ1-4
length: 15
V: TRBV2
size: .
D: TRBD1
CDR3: CASKLGTATNEKLFF
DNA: TGTGCCAGCAAGTTAGGGACAGCAACTAATGAAAAACTGTTTTTT

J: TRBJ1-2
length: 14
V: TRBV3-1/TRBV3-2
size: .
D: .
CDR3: CASSPSDSTYGYTF
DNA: TGTGCCAGCAGCCCATCTGACAGTACCTATGGCTACACCTTC

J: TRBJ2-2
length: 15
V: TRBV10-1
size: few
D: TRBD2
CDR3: CASSAGGEATGELFF
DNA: TGCGCCAGCAGTGCGGGGGGGGAGGCCACCGGGGAGCTGTTTTTT

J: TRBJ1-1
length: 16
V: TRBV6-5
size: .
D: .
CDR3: CASSYASGVLRTEAFF
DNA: TGTGCCAGCAGTTATGCGTCAGGGGTTTTGAGAACTGAAGCTTTCTTT

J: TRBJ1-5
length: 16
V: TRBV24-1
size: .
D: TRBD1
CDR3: CATSDQQGITDQPQHF
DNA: TGTGCCACCAGTGACCAACAGGGGATTACAGATCAGCCCCAGCATTTT

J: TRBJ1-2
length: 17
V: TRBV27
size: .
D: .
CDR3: CASSLSMVADSNYGYTF
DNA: TGTGCCAGCAGTTTATCGATGGTGGCAGATTCTAACTATGGCTACACCTTC

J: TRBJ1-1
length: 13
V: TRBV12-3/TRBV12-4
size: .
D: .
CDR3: CASSSRHYTEAFF
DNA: TGTGCCAGCAGTTCAAGACATTACACTGAAGCTTTCTTT

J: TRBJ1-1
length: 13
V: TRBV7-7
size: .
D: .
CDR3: CASSPSVNTEAFF
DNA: TGTGCCAGCAGCCCCTCGGTTAACACTGAAGCTTTCTTT

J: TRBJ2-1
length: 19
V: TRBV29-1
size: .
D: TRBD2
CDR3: CSVPRTGRTDPGTKNEQFF
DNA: TGCAGCGTCCCTCGGACTGGTAGGACGGATCCCGGGACTAAAAATGAGCAGTTCTTC

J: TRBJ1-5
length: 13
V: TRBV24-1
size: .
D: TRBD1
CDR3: CATSEPGQFLLNF
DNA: TGTGCCACCAGTGAACCGGGACAGTTCTTGCTAAATTTT

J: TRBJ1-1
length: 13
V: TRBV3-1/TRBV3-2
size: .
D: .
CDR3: CASSQDWAGEAFF
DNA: TGTGCCAGCAGCCAAGATTGGGCGGGCGAAGCTTTCTTT

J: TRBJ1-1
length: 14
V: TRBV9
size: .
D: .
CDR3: CASSTRPTGTEAFF
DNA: TGTGCCAGCAGCACCAGACCTACGGGCACTGAAGCTTTCTTT

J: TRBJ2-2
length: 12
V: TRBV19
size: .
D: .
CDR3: CASSIRGRELFF
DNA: TGTGCCAGTAGTATTAGGGGGAGGGAGCTGTTTTTT

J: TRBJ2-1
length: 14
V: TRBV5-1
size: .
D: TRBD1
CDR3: CASSLEQGQARVIF
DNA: TGCGCCAGCAGCTTGGAACAGGGGCAGGCCCGAGTGATCTTC

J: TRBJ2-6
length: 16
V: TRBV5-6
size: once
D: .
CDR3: CASGRRGVTGANVLTF
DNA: TGTGCCAGCGGTCGCAGGGGGGTGACTGGGGCCAACGTCCTGACTTTC

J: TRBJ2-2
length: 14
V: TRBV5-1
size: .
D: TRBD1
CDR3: CASSIKQGSGELFF
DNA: TGCGCCAGCAGCATAAAACAGGGGTCCGGGGAGCTGTTTTTT

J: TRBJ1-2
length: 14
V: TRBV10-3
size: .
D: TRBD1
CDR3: CAIRPGQGNYGYTF
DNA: TGTGCCATCAGGCCTGGACAGGGGAACTATGGCTACACCTTC

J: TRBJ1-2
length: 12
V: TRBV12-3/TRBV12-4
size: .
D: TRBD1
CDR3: CASRGQGVGYTF
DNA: TGTGCCAGCAGGGGACAGGGGGTTGGCTACACCTTC

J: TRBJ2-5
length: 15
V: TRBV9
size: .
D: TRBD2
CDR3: CASSLAGGYQETQYF
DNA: TGTGCCAGCTCGTTAGCGGGAGGGTACCAAGAGACCCAGTACTTC

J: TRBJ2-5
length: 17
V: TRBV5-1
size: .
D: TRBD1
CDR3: CASSLAAGTAFQETQYF
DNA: TGCGCCAGCAGCTTGGCGGCCGGGACAGCCTTCCAAGAGACCCAGTACTTC

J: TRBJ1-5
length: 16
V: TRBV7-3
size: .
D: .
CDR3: CASSLDGGARSQPQHF
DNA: TGTGCCAGCAGCTTGGATGGGGGGGCGCGGAGTCAGCCCCAGCATTTT

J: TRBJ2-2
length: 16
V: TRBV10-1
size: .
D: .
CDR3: CASSRDSGGVTGELFF
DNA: TGCGCCAGCAGTAGGGATAGCGGAGGGGTCACCGGGGAGCTGTTTTTT

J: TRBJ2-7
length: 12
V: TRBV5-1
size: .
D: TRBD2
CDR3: CASLAGVNEQYF
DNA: TGCGCCAGTTTAGCGGGGGTCAACGAGCAGTACTTC

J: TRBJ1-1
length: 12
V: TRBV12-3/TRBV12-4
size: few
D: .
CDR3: CASSLTRTEAFF
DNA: TGTGCCAGCAGTTTAACCAGAACTGAAGCTTTCTTT

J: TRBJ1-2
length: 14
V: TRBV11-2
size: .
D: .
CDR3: CASSAGEINYGYTF
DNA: TGTGCCAGCAGCGCTGGGGAGATTAACTATGGCTACACCTTC

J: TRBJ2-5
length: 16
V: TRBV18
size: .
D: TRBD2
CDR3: CASSPRTSGRGETQYF
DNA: TGTGCCAGCTCACCTAGGACTAGCGGGAGAGGGGAGACCCAGTACTTC

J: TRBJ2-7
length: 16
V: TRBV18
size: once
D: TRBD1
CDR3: CASSAGTGVGGGEQYF
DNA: TGTGCCAGCTCAGCCGGGACAGGGGTTGGGGGAGGCGAGCAGTACTTC

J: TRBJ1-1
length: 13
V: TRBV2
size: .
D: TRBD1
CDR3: CASSRQGNTEAFF
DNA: TGTGCCAGCAGTAGACAGGGAAACACTGAAGCTTTCTTT

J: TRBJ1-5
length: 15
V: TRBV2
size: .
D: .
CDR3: CASSEGHRSNQPQHF
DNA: TGTGCCAGCAGTGAGGGCCATCGTAGCAATCAGCCCCAGCATTTT

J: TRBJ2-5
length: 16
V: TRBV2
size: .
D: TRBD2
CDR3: CASSERERGAQETQYF
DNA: TGTGCCAGCAGTGAAAGGGAGCGGGGGGCCCAAGAGACCCAGTACTTC

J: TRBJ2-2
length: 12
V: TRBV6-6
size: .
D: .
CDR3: CASQDSRRELFF
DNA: TGTGCCAGTCAGGACAGTCGAAGGGAGCTGTTTTTT

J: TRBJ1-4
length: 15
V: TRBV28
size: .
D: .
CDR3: CASRPTRWLNEKLFF
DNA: TGTGCCAGCAGACCTACCAGGTGGCTTAATGAAAAACTGTTTTTT

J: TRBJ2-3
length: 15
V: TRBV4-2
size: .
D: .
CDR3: CASSQVRASTDTQYF
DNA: TGTGCCAGCAGCCAAGTCCGCGCTAGCACAGATACGCAGTATTTT

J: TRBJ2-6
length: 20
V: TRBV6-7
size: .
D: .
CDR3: CASRAPQNKGGSVGANVLTF
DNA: TGTGCCAGCAGGGCCCCTCAGAATAAGGGGGGGTCGGTTGGGGCCAACGTCCTGACTTTC

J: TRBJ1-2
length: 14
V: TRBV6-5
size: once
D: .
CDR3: CASSSSGAGDGYTF
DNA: TGTGCCAGCAGTAGTTCCGGGGCGGGAGATGGCTACACCTTC

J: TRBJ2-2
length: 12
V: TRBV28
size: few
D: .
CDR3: CASSPPTGELFF
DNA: TGTGCCAGCAGCCCTCCCACCGGGGAGCTGTTTTTT

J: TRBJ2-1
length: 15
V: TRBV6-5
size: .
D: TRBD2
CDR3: CASRTTSDSYNEQFF
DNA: TGTGCCAGCAGGACAACTAGCGACTCCTACAATGAGCAGTTCTTC

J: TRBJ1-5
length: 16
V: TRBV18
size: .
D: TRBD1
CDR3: CASSRLGPGTDQPQHF
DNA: TGTGCCAGCTCACGGCTTGGTCCCGGGACAGATCAGCCCCAGCATTTT

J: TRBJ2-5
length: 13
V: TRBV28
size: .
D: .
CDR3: CASTRGGQETQYF
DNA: TGTGCCAGCACCAGAGGAGGGCAAGAGACCCAGTACTTC

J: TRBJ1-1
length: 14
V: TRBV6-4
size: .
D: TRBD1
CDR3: CASSRTGGTTEAFF
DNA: TGTGCCAGCAGCCGAACAGGGGGTACCACTGAAGCTTTCTTT

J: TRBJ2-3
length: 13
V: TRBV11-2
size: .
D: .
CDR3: CASSLQGTDTQYF
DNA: TGTGCCAGCAGCTTACAGGGCACAGATACGCAGTATTTT

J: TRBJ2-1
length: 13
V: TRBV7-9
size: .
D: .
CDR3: CASSLGARNEQFF
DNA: TGTGCCAGCAGCTTAGGGGCCCGAAATGAGCAGTTCTTC